This T cell receptor (beta chain) emerged from a study of blood T cell repertoires in COVID-19. Clones were read by immunoSEQ multiplex PCR, and TCRdb kept only the in-frame ones, dropping some. The table shows about 300,000 clones, with 89% occurring only once. The CDR3 extends over 14 amino acids. The V gene end was trimmed by 5 bases and the J gene end by 8 bases; junction bases not matched to a gene: 7. The germline gives CDR1 SGHAT, CDR2 FQNNGV. This rearrangement joins TRBV11-2 to TRBJ1-3; 9 positions match TRBD1. The specimen sequenced was peripheral blood. The clonotype comes from a woman aged 25 to 39 with COVID-19, enrolled during active disease. This CDR3 reads CASSPGQGQYTIYF. The CDR3 bases are TGTGCCAGCAGCCCCGGACAGGGGCAGTACACCATATATTTT.